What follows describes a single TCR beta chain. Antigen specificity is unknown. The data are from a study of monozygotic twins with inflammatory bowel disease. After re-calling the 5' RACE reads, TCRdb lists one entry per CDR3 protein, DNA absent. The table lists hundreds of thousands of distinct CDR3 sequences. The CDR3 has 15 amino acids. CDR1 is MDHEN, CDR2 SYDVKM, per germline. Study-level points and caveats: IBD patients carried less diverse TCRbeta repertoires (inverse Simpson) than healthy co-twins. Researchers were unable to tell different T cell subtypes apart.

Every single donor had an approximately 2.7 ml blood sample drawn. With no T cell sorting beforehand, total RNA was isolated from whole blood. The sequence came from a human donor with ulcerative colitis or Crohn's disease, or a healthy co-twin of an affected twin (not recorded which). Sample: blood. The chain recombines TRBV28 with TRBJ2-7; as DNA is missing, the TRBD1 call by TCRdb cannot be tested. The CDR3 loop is CASSVPTGTKYEQYF.